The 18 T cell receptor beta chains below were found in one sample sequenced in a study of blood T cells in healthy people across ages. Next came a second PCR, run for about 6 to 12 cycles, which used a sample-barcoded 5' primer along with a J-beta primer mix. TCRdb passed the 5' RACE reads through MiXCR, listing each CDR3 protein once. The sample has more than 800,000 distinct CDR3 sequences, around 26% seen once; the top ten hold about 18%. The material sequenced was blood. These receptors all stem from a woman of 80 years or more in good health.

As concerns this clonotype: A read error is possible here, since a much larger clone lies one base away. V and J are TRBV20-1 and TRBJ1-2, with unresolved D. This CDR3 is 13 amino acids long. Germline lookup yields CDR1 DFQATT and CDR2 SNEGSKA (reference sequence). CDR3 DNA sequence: TGCGGTGCCCCGGACGCCTTTAACTATGGCTACACCTTC. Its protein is CGAPDAFNYGYTF.

The CDR3 DNA reads TGTGCCAGCAGAACCGGGACAGGGGTGAGTAACTCACCCCTCCACTTT. Its translation: CASRTGTGVSNSPLHF. The chain carries TRBV2 and TRBJ1-6; TRBD1 aligns across 10 bases. Trimming cost V 6 bases and J 10 bases; bases outside gene matches: 12. There are 16 residues in the CDR3. Per germline, CDR1 SNHLY and CDR2 FYNNEI.

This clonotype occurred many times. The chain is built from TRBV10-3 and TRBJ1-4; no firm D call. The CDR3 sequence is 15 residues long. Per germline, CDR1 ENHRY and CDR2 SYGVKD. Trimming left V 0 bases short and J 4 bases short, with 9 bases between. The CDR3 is CAISESGVSNEKLFF. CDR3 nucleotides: TGTGCCATCAGTGAGTCCGGCGTCAGTAATGAAAAACTGTTTTTT.

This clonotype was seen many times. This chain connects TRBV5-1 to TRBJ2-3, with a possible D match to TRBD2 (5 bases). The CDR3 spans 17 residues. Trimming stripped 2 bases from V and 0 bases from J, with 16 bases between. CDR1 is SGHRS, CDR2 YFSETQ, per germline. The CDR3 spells CASSFRGRSASTDTQYF. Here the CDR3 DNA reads TGCGCCAGCAGCTTCCGAGGGCGGAGTGCTAGCACAGATACGCAGTATTTT. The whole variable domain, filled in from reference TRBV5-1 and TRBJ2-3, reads KAGVTQTPRYLIKTRGQQVTLSCSPISGHRSVSWYQQTPGQGLQFLFEYFSETQRNKGNFPGRFSGRQFSNSRSEMNVSTLELGDSALYLCASSFRGRSASTDTQYFGPGTRLTVL.

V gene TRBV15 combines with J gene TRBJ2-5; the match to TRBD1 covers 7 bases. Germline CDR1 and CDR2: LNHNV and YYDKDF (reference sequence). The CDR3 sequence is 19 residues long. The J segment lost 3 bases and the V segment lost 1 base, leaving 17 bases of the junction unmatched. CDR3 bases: TGTGCCACCAGCAGAGTTCGCCCTTTTGACAGGGCGACTGAAGAGACCCAGTACTTC. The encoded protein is CATSRVRPFDRATEETQYF. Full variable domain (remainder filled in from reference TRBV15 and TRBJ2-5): DAMVIQNPRYQVTQFGKPVTLSCSQTLNHNVMYWYQQKSSQAPKLLFHYYDKDFNNEADTPDNFQSRRPNTSFCFLDIRSPGLGDTAMYLCATSRVRPFDRATEETQYFGPGTRLLVL.

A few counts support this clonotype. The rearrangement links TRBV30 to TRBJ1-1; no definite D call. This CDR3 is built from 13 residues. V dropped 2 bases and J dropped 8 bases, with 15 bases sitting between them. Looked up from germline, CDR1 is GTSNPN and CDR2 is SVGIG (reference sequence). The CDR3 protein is CAWSPTGASEAFF. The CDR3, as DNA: TGTGCCTGGAGTCCCACGGGTGCCTCAGAAGCTTTCTTT.

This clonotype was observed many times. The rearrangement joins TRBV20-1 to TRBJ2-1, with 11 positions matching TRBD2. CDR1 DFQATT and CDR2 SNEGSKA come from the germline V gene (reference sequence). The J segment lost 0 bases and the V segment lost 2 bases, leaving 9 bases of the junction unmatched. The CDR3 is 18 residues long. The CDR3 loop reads CSARSSGGPYSSYNEQFF. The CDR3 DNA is TGCAGTGCTAGATCTAGCGGGGGGCCCTATAGCTCCTACAATGAGCAGTTCTTC.

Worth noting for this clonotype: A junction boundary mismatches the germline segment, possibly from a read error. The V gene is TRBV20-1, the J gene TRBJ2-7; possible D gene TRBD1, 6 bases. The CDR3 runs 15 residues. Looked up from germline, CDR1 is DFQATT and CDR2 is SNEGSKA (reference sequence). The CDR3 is CSAGDPLQGDYEQYF. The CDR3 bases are TGCAGTGCTGGAGATCCCCTACAGGGAGACTACGAGCAGTACTTC.

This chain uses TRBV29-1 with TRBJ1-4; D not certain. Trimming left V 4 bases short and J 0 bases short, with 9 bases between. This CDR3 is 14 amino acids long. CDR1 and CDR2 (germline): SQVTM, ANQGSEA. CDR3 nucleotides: TGCAGCGTTGTGACACAGACAACTAATGAAAAACTGTTTTTT. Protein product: CSVVTQTTNEKLFF. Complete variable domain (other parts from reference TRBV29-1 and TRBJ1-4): SAVISQKPSRDICQRGTSLTIQCQVDSQVTMMFWYRQQPGQSLTLIATANQGSEATYESGFVIDKFPISRPNLTFSTLTVSNMSPEDSSIYLCSVVTQTTNEKLFFGSGTQLSVL.

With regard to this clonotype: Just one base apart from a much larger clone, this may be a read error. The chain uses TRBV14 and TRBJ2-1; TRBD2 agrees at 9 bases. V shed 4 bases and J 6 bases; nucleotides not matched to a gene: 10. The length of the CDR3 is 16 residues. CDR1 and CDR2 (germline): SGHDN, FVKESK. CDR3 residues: CASSRRGGGESNEQFF. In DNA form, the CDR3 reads TGTGCCAGCAGCCGAAGAGGCGGGGGGGAAAGCAATGAGCAGTTCTTC.

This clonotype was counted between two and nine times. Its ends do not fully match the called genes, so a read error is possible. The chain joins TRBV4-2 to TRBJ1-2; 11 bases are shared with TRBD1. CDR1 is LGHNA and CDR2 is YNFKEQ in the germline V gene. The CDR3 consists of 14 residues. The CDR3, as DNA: TGTGCCAGCAACCAAGGACAGGGGGCGGGTGGCTACACCTTC. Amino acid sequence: CASNQGQGAGGYTF.

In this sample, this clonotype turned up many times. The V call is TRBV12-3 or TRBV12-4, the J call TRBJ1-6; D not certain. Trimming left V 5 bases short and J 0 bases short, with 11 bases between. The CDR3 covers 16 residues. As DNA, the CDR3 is TGTGCCAGCAGTCCCGGTCCGAGCTCCTATAATTCACCCCTCCACTTT. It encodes CASSPGPSSYNSPLHF.

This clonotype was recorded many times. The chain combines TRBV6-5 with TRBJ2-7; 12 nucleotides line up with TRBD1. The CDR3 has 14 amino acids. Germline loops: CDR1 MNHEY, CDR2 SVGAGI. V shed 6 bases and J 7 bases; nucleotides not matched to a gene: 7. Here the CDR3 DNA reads TGTGCCAGCAGACGGGACAGGGGGCGCGGTGAGCAGTACTTC. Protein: CASRRDRGRGEQYF.

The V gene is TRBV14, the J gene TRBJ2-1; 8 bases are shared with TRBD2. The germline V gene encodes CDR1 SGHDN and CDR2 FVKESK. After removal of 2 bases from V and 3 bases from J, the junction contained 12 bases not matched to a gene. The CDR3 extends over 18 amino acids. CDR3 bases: TGTGCCAGCAGCCAATACTTGGCGGGGGGCCTATACTACAATGAGCAGTTCTTC. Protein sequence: CASSQYLAGGLYYNEQFF.

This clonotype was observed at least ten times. The DNA of the CDR3 is TGTGCCAGCAGCTTAGCTCCAGACGTACAAGAGACCCAGTACTTC. It is translated as CASSLAPDVQETQYF. This chain links TRBV11-2 with TRBJ2-5; D unclear. This CDR3 has 15 amino acids. Trimming removed 1 base from V and 2 bases from J, with 11 bases in between. CDR1 and CDR2 (germline): SGHAT, FQNNGV.

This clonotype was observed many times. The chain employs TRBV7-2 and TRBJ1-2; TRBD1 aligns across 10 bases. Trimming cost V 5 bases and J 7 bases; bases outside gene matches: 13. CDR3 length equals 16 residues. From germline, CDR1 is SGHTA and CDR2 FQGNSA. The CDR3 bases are TGTGCCAGCAGCCCATTCCGGACAGGGGGTTCGTCTGGCTACACCTTC. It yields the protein CASSPFRTGGSSGYTF.

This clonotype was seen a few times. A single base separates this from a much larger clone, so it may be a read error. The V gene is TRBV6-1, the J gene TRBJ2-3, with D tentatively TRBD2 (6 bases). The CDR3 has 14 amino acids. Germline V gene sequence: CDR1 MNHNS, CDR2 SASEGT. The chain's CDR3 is CACRSSGGKDTQYF. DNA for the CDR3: TGTGCCTGCAGATCCAGTGGGGGGAAAGATACGCAGTATTTT.

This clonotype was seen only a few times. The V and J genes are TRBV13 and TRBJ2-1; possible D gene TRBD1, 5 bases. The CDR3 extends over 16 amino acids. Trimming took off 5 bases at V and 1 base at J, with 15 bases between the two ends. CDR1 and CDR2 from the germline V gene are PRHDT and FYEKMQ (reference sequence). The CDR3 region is CASSPKWAGSYNEQFF. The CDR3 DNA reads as TGTGCCAGCAGCCCAAAGTGGGCAGGGTCCTACAATGAGCAGTTCTTC.